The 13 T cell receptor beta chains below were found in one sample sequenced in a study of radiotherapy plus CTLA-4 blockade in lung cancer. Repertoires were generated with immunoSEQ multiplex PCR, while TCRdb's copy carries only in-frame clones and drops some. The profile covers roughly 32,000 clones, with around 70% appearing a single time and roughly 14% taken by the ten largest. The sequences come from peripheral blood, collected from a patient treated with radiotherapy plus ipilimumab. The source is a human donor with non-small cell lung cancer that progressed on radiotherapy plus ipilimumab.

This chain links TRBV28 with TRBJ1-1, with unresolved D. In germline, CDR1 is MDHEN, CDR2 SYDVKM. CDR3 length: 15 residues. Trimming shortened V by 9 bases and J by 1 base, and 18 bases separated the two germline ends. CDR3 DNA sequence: TGTGCCAGTCGACTCAGCCTAACCTCGAACACTGAAGCTTTCTTT. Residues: CASRLSLTSNTEAFF.

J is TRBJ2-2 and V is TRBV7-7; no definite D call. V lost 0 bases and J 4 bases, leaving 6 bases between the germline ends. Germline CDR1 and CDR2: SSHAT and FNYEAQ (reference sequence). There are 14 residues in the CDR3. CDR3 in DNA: TGTGCCAGCAGCTTAGCGCCCGCCACCGGGGAGCTGTTTTTT. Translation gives CASSLAPATGELFF.

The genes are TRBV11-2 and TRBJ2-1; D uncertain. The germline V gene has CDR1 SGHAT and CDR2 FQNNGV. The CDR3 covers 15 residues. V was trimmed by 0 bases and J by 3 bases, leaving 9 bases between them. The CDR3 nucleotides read TGTGCCAGCAGCTTAGAGCAGAAGCACTACAATGAGCAGTTCTTC. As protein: CASSLEQKHYNEQFF.

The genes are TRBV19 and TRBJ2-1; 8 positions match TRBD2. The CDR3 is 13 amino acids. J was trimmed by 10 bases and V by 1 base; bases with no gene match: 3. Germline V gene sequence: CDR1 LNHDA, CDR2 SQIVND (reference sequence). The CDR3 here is CASSIGGTREQFF. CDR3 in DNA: TGTGCCAGTAGTATAGGGGGGACTAGAGAGCAGTTCTTC.

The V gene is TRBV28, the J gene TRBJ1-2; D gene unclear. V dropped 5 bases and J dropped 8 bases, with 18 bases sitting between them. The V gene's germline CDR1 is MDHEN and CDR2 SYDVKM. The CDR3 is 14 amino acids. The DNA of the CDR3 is TGTGCCAGCAGTCCCACGAATGCCCCGCCGGGCTACACCTTC. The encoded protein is CASSPTNAPPGYTF.

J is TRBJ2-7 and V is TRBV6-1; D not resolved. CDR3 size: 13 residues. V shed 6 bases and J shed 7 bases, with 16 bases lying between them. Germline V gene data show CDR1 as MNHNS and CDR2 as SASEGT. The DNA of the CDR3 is TGTGCCAGCAGACTGGGTTCCTTTAGGGAGCAGTACTTC. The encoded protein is CASRLGSFREQYF.

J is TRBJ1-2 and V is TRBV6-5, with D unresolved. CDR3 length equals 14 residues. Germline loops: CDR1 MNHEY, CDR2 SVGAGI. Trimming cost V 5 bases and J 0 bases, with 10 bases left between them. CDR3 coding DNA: TGTGCCAGCAGTGAATGGGGAGCTAACTATGGCTACACCTTC. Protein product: CASSEWGANYGYTF.

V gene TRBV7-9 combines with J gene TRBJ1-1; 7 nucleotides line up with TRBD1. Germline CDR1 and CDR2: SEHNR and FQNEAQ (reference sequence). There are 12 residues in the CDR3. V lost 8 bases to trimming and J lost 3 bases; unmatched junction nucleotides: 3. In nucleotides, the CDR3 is TGTGCCAGCCGGGACAGACACACTGAAGCTTTCTTT. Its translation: CASRDRHTEAFF.

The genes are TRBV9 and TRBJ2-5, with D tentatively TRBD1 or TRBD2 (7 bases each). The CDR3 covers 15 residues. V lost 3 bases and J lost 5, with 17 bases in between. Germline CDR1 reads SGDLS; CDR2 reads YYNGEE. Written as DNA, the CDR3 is TGTGCCAGCAGCGGACGCGGGGAGGGGGCCGAGACCCAGTACTTC. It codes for CASSGRGEGAETQYF.

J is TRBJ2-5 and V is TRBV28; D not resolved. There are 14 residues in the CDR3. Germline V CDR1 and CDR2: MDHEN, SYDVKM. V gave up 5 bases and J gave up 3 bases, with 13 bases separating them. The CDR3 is CASSRPANKETQYF. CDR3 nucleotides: TGTGCCAGCAGTCGACCCGCTAACAAAGAGACCCAGTACTTC.

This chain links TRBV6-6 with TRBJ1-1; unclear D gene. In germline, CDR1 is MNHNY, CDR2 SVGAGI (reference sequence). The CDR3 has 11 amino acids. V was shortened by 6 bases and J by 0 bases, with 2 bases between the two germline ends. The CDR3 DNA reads TGTGCCAGCAGGATGAACACTGAAGCTTTCTTT. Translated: CASRMNTEAFF.

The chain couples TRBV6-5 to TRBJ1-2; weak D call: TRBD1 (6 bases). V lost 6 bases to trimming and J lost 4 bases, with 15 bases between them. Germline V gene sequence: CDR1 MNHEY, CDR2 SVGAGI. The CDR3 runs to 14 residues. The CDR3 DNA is TGTGCCAGCAGCCAAGGGGGGATTCCCTATGGCTACACCTTC. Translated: CASSQGGIPYGYTF.

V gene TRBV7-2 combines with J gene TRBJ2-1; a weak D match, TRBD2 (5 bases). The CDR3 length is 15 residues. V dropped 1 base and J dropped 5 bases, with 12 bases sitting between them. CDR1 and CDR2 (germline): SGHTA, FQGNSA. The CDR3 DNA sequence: TGTGCCAGCAGCTTAGAAGGACTGGAAAACAATGAGCAGTTCTTC. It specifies CASSLEGLENNEQFF.